This record concerns one T cell receptor (beta chain) sequence. This clonotype came up a few times. Its target antigen remains unknown. The sample holds no much larger clone one base away, and base qualities are not on file. Stable Graves' hyperthyroidism was defined as no progression to ophthalmopathy during 18 months of follow-up. Hyperthyroidism patients were newly diagnosed, had a disease duration of under 2 months, and were aged 18 to 65 years. The study excluded patients with uncontrolled infections, other autoimmune diseases, pregnancy or lactation. Diagnoses relied on clinical symptoms, serum thyroxine and TRAb, thyroid ultrasound and orbital computed tomography. PBMCs were isolated from approximately 10 ml of fresh peripheral blood by Ficoll-Paque density gradient centrifugation. Total RNA was extracted using Trizol reagent, and RNA quality was assessed on an Agilent 2100 Bioanalyzer. TCR beta CDR3 regions were amplified from RNA transcripts. A first-round RT-PCR of the TCR CDR3 used the HTBI primer set with the Qiagen OneStep RT-PCR kit. The libraries were constructed in a second round of multiplex PCR and then size-selected and purified. Sequencing of the libraries was done on an Illumina HiSeq2000 using paired-end 100 bp reads. From the authors' description of their analysis: SOAPnuke was used to process the raw data, throwing out any read that contained adapters or uncalled bases, had a mean Phred below 15, or lacked an exact constant-primer or identifier match. COPE v1.2.5 was used to merge the high-quality paired reads, and each unique nucleotide sequence was defined as a clonotype. Clonotypes were aligned to IMGT TRBV, TRBD and TRBJ reference segments using MiTCR v1.1. Analysis was restricted to V-J combinations with a frequency above 0.0001, which covered 99.2% of repertoires. The TCS score was defined as F50 (clonal expansion) divided by E x V (chaos), with BLOSUM62-based TCRdist calculated between CDR3 peptides within each V-J. Welch's t-statistics and random forest reduced around 520 V-J features to roughly 13, which were used in a naive Bayes classifier (R e1071). Clones were called with MiXCR by TCRdb after fastp trimmed the public reads at Q25, and only in-frame beta chains were retained. CDR3 protein duplicates are merged, each entry listing the most common genes and DNA. The V and J calls follow TCRdb's processing rather than the paper's. The sample has 700,000 or so distinct CDR3 sequences on record, roughly 15% of them singletons. Approximately 8% of the sample is held by the ten biggest clonotypes.

This sample stems from a study of T cells in Graves' hyperthyroidism and ophthalmopathy (dated by TCRdb to the late 2010s). About the investigation overall: Peripheral blood was collected at initial diagnosis, before any treatment. Prospective prediction of ophthalmopathy was tested in an independent validation cohort of approximately 19 hyperthyroidism patients and roughly 16 patients who later progressed to ophthalmopathy. After sampling, hyperthyroidism patients received methimazole starting at 30 mg daily, and ophthalmopathy patients received high-dose intravenous methylprednisolone. The roughly 94 discovery patients were randomly divided into training and test sets at a 7:3 ratio. In about 6 Graves' hyperthyroidism patients, the study also compared T-cell repertoires from thyroid tissue with T-cell repertoires from blood. The paper describes TCR Vbeta CDR3 sequencing of 120 to 150 peripheral blood samples, made up of some 42 ophthalmopathy patients, approximately 76 hyperthyroidism patients and roughly 17 progressor patients. To identify distinguishing TCR V-J signatures, a discovery cohort of around 100 patients was used, comprising under 45 with Graves' ophthalmopathy and under 60 with stable Graves' hyperthyroidism.

Relative to germline, V is 1 base shorter and J is 0 bases shorter, with 7 bases between their ends. The CDR3 sequence holds 15 residues, the cysteine and phenylalanine included. The DNA shown is the 45-base CDR3, in frame from base 1. The paper as a whole reports these results and caveats: In validation, progression to ophthalmopathy was predicted by the model with 65% to 71% sensitivity and just over 72% specificity, a median of about 6 months before onset. A model built on a 13 V-J signature distinguished ophthalmopathy from stable hyperthyroidism, reaching around 88% sensitivity and around 82% specificity in cross-validation and 80%/75% in testing. No statistical method was used to fix the sample size in advance, and group allocation was not hidden from the investigators. Most expanded thyroid clonotypes (frequency above 0.001) were also found in blood, which suggests that blood repertoires may mirror thyroid immune responses.

Recombination joined TRBV12-3 or TRBV12-4 with TRBJ1-3, with the D gene too uncertain to name. The TCR sequence derives from a young man with Graves' hyperthyroidism. The sequenced sample consisted of blood. The base sequence is TGTGCCAGCAGTTTAGTAGGGAACTCTGGAAACACCATATATTTT. The translation is CASSLVGNSGNTIYF.